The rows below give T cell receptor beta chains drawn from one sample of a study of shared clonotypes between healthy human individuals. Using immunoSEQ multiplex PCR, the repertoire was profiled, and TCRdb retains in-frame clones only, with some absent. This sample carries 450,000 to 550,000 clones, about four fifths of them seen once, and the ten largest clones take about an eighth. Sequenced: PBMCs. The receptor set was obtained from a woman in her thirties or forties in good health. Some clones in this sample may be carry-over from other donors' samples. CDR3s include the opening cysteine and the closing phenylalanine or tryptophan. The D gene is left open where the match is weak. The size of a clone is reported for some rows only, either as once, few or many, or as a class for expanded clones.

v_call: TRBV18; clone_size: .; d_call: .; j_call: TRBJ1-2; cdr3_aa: CASSLDLYRDRLRARGYTF; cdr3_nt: TGTGCCAGCTCACTCGATCTTTACAGGGATCGTTTAAGGGCGCGTGGCTACACCTTC
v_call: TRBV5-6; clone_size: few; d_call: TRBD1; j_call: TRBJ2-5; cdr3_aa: CASSELGQGAETQYF; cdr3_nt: TGTGCCAGCAGCGAACTCGGACAGGGGGCTGAGACCCAGTACTTC
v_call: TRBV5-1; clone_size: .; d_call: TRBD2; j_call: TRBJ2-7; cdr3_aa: CASSLNPRTSGYEQYF; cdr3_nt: TGCGCCAGCAGCTTGAATCCTAGGACTAGCGGATACGAGCAGTACTTC
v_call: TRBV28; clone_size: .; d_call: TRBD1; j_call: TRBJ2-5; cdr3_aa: CASTGQGRETQYF; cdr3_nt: TGTGCCAGCACCGGACAGGGAAGAGAGACCCAGTACTTC
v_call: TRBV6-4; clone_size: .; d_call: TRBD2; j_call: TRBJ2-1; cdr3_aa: CATGTSDYNEQFF; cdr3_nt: TGTGCCACCGGGACTAGCGACTACAATGAGCAGTTCTTC
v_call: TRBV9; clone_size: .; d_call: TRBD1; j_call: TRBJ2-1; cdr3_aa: CASSAGQGGFNEQFF; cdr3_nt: TGTGCCAGCAGCGCCGGACAGGGTGGATTTAATGAGCAGTTCTTC
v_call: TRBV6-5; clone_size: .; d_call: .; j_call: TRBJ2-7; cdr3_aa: CATSGPSEQYF; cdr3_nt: TGTGCCACGTCGGGGCCTAGCGAGCAGTACTTC
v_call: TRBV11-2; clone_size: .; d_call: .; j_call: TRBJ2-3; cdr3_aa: CASSLLVSTDTQYF; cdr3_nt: TGTGCCAGCAGCCTCCTAGTGAGCACAGATACGCAGTATTTT
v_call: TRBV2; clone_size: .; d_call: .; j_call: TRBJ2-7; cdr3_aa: CASSREYEQYF; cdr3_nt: TGTGCCAGCAGTCGGGAGTACGAGCAGTACTTC
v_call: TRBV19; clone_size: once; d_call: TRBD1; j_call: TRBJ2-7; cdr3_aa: CASSIQGAGEQYF; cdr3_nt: TGTGCCAGTAGTATACAGGGGGCCGGTGAGCAGTACTTC
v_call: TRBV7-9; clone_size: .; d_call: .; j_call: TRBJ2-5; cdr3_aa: CASSLLTGEETQYF; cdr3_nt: TGTGCCAGCAGCTTATTGACGGGGGAAGAGACCCAGTACTTC
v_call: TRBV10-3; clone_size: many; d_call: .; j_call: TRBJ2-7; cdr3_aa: CAISESTAVTYEQYF; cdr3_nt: TGTGCCATCAGTGAGTCGACGGCGGTAACCTACGAGCAGTACTTC
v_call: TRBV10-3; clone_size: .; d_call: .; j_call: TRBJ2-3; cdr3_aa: CAISGTSGVGTDTQYF; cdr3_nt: TGTGCCATCAGTGGGACGTCTGGGGTAGGCACAGATACGCAGTATTTT
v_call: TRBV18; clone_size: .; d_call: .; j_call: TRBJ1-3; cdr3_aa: CASSSKSSGNTIYF; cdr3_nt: TGTGCCAGCTCCAGCAAGAGCTCTGGAAACACCATATATTTT
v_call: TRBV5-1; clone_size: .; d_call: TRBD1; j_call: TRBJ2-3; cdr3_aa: CASSLGTGADTQYF; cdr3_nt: TGCGCCAGCAGCCTCGGGACAGGGGCAGATACGCAGTATTTT
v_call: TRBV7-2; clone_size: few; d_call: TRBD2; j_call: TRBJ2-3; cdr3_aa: CASSLRLAGGDTQYF; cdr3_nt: TGTGCCAGCAGCTTACGACTAGCGGGAGGTGATACGCAGTATTTT
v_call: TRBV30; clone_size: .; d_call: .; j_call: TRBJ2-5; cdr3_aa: CAWNDGVQETQYF; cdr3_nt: TGTGCCTGGAACGACGGGGTCCAAGAGACCCAGTACTTC
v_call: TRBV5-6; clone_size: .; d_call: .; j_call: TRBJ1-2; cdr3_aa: CASSTGARGYTF; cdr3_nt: TGTGCCAGCAGCACCGGGGCGAGAGGCTACACCTTC
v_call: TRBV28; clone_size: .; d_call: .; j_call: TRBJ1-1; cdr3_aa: CASSHLRAGGNTEAFF; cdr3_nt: TGTGCCAGCAGCCACCTTAGGGCGGGTGGGAACACTGAAGCTTTCTTT
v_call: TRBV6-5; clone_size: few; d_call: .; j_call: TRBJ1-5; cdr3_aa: CASSLTQGFQPQHF; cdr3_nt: TGTGCCAGCAGTCTAACGCAGGGATTTCAGCCCCAGCATTTT
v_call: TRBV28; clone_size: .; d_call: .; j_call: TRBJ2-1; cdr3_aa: CASSLLGDEQFF; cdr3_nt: TGTGCCAGCAGTTTATTAGGTGATGAGCAGTTCTTC
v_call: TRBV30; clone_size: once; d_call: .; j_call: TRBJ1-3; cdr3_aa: CAWRADSMRENTIYF; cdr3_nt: TGTGCCTGGAGAGCGGACAGCATGAGGGAAAACACCATATATTTT
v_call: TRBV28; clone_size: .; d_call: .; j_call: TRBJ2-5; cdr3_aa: CASGPPPAGQETQYF; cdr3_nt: TGTGCCAGCGGACCACCTCCCGCAGGGCAAGAGACCCAGTACTTC
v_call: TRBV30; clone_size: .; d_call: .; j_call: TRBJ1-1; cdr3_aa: CAWSVSAAGVTEAFF; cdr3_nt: TGTGCCTGGAGTGTATCAGCGGCAGGGGTAACTGAAGCTTTCTTT
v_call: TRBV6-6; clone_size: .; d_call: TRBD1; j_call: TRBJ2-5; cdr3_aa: CASSYKTGGQETQYF; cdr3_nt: TGTGCCAGCAGTTACAAGACAGGGGGCCAAGAGACCCAGTACTTC
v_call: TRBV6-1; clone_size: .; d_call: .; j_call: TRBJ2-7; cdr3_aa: CATASYEQYF; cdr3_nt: TGTGCCACAGCCTCCTACGAGCAGTACTTC
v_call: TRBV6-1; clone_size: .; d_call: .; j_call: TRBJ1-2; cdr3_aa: CASSEGRTEYGYTF; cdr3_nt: TGTGCCAGCAGTGAAGGGAGGACGGAGTATGGCTACACCTTC
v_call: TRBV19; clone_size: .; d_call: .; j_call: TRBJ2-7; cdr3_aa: CASSMVGGSYEQYF; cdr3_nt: TGTGCCAGTAGTATGGTCGGCGGATCCTACGAGCAGTACTTC
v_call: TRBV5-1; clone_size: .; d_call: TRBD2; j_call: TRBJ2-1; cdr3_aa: CASSVARGRSYNEQFF; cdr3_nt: TGCGCCAGCAGCGTGGCTCGCGGGAGATCCTACAATGAGCAGTTCTTC
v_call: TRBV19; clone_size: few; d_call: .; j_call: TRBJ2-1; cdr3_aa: CASSIKWLDGHNEQFF; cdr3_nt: TGTGCCAGTAGTATTAAATGGTTAGATGGTCACAATGAGCAGTTCTTC
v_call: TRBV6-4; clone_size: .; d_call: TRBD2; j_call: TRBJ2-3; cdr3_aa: CASRPSGGTDTQYF; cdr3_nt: TGTGCCAGCAGACCTAGCGGGGGCACAGATACGCAGTATTTT
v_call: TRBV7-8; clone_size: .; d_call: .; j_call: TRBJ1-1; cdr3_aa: CASSLVGDTGAFF; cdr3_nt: TGTGCCAGCAGCTTGGTGGGGGACACAGGAGCTTTCTTT
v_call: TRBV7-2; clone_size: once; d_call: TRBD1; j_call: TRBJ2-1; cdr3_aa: CASRLTGASYNEQFF; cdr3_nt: TGTGCCAGCAGGTTGACAGGGGCCTCCTACAATGAGCAGTTCTTC
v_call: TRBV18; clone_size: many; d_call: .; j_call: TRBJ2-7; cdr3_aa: CASSPNSDYEQYF; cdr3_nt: TGTGCCAGCTCACCAAATTCGGACTACGAGCAGTACTTC
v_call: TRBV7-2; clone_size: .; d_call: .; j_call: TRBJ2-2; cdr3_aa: CASSIRDPNTGELFF; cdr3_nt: TGTGCCAGCAGCATCCGGGACCCTAACACCGGGGAGCTGTTTTTT
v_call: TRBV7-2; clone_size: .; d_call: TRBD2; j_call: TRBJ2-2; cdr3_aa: CASSLASGGNTGELFF; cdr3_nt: TGTGCCAGCAGCCTGGCTAGCGGAGGGAACACCGGGGAGCTGTTTTTT
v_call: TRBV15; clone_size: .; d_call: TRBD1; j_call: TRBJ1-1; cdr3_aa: CAISQGASTEAFF; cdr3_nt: TGTGCCATTAGCCAGGGGGCAAGCACTGAAGCTTTCTTT
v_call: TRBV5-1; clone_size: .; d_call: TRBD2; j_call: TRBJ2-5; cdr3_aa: CASSFGLAGAGETQYF; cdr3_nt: TGCGCCAGCAGCTTCGGACTAGCGGGAGCGGGAGAGACCCAGTACTTC
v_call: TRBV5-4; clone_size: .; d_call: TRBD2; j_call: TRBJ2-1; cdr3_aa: CASSPKGGSRYNEQFF; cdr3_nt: TGTGCCAGCAGCCCCAAAGGCGGGAGCCGCTACAATGAGCAGTTCTTC
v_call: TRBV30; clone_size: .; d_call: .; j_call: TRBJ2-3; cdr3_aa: CAWSVTPDTQYF; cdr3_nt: TGTGCCTGGAGTGTAACCCCAGATACGCAGTATTTT
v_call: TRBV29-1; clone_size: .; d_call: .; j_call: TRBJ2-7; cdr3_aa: CSVSSANHEQYF; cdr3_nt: TGCAGCGTCTCCTCGGCAAACCACGAGCAGTACTTC
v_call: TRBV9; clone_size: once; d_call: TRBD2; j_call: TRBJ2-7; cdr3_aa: CASSVLAGASYEQYF; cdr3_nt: TGTGCCAGCAGCGTTCTAGCGGGAGCCTCCTACGAGCAGTACTTC